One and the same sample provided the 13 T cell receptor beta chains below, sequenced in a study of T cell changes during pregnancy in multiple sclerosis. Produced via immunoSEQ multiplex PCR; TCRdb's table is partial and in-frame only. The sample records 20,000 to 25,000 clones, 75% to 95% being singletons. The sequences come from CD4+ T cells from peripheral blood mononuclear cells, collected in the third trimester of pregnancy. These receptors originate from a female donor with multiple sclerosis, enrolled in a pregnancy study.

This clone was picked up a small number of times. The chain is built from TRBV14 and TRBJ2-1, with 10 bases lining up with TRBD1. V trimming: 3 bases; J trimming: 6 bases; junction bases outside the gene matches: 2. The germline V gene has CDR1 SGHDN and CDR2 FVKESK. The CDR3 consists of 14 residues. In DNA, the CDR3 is TGTGCCAGCAGCCACCGGGACAGGGGCAATGAGCAGTTCTTC. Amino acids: CASSHRDRGNEQFF.

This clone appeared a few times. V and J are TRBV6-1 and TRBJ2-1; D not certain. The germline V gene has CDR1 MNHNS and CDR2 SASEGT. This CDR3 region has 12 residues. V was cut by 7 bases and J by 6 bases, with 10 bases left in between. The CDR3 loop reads CASTPEFNEQFF. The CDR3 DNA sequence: TGTGCCAGCACCCCCGAGTTCAATGAGCAGTTCTTC.

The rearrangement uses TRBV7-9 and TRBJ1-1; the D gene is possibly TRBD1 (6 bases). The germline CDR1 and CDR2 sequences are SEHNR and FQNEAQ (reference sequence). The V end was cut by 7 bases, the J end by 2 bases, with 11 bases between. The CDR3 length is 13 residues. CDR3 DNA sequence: TGTGCCAGCACCCAACAGGGAAACACTGAAGCTTTCTTT. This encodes CASTQQGNTEAFF. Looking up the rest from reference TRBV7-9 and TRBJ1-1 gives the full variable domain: DTGVSQNPRHKITKRGQNVTFRCDPISEHNRLYWYRQTLGQGPEFLTYFQNEAQLEKSRLLSDRFSAERPKGSFSTLEIQRTEQGDSAMYLCASTQQGNTEAFFGQGTRLTVV.

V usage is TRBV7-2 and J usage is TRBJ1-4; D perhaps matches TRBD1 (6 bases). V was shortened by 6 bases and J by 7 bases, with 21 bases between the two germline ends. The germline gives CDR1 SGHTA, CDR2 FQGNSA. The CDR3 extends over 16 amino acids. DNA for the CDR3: TGTGCCAGCAGTTCGGGACACCTGGGGGTAGCTGAAAAACTGTTTTTT. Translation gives CASSSGHLGVAEKLFF.

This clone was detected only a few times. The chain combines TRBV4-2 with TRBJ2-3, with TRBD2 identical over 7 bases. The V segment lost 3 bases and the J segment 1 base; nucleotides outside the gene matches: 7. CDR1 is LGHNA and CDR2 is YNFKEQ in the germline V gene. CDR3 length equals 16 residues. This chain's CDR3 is CASSQSWAGGTDTQYF. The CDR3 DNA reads TGTGCCAGCAGCCAGAGTTGGGCGGGGGGCACAGATACGCAGTATTTT.

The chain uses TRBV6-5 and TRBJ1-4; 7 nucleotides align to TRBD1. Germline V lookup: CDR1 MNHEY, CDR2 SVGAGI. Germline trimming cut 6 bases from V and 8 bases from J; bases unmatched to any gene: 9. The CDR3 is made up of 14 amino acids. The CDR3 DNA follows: TGTGCCAGCAGCCTCGACAGGGCGAGGGAAAAACTGTTTTTT. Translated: CASSLDRAREKLFF.

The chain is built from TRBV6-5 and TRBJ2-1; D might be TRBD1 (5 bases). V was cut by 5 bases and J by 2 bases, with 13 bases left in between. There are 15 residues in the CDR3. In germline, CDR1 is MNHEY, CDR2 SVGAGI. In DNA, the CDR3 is TGTGCCAGCAGTCTACAGGCCTACCCCTACAATGAGCAGTTCTTC. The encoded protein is CASSLQAYPYNEQFF.

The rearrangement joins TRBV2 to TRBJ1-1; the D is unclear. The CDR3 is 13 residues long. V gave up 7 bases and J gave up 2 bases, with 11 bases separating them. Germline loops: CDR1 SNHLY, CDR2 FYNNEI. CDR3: CASKREGNTEAFF. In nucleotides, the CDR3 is TGTGCCAGCAAGCGGGAGGGTAACACTGAAGCTTTCTTT. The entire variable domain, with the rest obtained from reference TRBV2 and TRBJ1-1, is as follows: EPEVTQTPSHQVTQMGQEVILRCVPISNHLYFYWYRQILGQKVEFLVSFYNNEISEKSEIFDDQFSVERPDGSNFTLKIRSTKLEDSAMYFCASKREGNTEAFFGQGTRLTVV.

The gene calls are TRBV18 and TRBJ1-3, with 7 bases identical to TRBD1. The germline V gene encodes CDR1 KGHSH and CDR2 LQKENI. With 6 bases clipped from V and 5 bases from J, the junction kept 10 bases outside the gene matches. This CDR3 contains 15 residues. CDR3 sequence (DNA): TGTGCCAGCTCGCCTATGACAGGGAATAGAAACACCATATATTTT. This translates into CASSPMTGNRNTIYF.

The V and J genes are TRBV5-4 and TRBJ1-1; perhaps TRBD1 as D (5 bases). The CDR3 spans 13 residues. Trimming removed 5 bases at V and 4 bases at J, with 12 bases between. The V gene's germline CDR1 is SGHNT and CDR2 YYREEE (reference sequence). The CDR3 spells CASSGVGGTEAFF. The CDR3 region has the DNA TGTGCCAGCAGTGGGGTGGGGGGCACTGAAGCTTTCTTT.

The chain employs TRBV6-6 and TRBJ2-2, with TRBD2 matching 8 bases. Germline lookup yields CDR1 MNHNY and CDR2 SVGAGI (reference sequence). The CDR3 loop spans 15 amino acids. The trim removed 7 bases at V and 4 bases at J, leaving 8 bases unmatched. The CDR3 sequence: CASKAGAFLTGELFF. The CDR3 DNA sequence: TGTGCCAGCAAAGCGGGGGCCTTCCTCACCGGGGAGCTGTTTTTT.

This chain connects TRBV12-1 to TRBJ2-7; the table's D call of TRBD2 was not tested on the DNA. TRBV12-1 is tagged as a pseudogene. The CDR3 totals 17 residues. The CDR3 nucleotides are TGTGCCAGCAGCTCTCACGAGACTAGTGTGGGGAGATACGAGCAGTACTTC. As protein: CASSSHETSVGRYEQYF.

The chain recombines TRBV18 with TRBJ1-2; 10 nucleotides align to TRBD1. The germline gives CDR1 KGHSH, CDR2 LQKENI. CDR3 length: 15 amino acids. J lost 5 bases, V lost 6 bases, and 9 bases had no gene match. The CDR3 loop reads CASSPMTGGEYGYTF. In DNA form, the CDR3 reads TGTGCCAGCTCGCCGATGACAGGGGGCGAGTATGGCTACACCTTC. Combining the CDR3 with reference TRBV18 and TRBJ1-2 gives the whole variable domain NAGVMQNPRHLVRRRGQEARLRCSPMKGHSHVYWYRQLPEEGLKFMVYLQKENIIDESGMPKERFSAEFPKEGPSILRIQQVVRGDSAAYFCASSPMTGGEYGYTFGSGTRLTVV.